This TCR beta chain is from a study of beta chain features in type 1 diabetes. Study at large: No patient-donor differences in age, gender, total cells or subset yield.

As regards this clone: Its cognate antigen is unknown.

Sampling consisted of one heparinised blood draw per donor, averaging around 100 mL. Expressed TCRB transcripts were sequenced because the entire RNA isolate underwent reverse transcription. Only in-frame clones appear in the TCRdb table, and some are missing; sequencing was by immunoSEQ multiplex PCR. The sample has roughly 240,000 clones; around 68% are singletons. V was clipped by 7 bases and J by 0 bases, with 14 bases between them. This CDR3 region has 15 residues. Germline CDR1 is SEHNR and CDR2 is FQNEAQ (reference sequence). Study results and limitations: In type 1 diabetes patients, VDJ junctions had fewer insertions; deletions at these junctions were more frequent.

The sequence was collected from a man aged 25 to 45 in good health. This chain links TRBV7-9 with TRBJ2-3; D is unclear. The sample taken for sequencing was naive CD4+ T cells from blood. DNA of the CDR3: TGTGCCAGCACCAAAATTGGGATAAGCACAGATACGCAGTATTTT. It encodes CASTKIGISTDTQYF.